Following are 14 T cell receptor beta chains from one sample sequenced in a study of human T cells and chemical hapten exposure. TCRdb itself ran the RACE reads through MiXCR, one entry per CDR3 protein. The table shows tens of thousands of distinct CDR3 sequences, with over 7.5% occurring only once. Time point meaning: patch test 1, 2 weeks after DPC sensitization. Treatment indicated: therapeutic diphenylcyclopropenone sensitization with weekly scalp DPC. The sample consisted of whole blood, taken in connection with sensitization to the hapten diphenylcyclopropenone (DPC). The source of these receptors is a woman aged 40-49 years with alopecia areata. Some clones in this sample may be carry-over from other donors' samples.

This clonotype was counted many times. The rearrangement uses TRBV6-2 or TRBV6-3 and TRBJ1-2; D is possibly TRBD1 (6 bases). V lost 6 bases and J lost 5, with 10 bases in between. The CDR3 is 12 residues long. Germline assignment: CDR1 MNHEY and CDR2 SVGEGT. The CDR3 is CASRDRSYGYTF. Here the CDR3 DNA reads TGTGCCAGCAGGGACAGATCGTATGGCTACACCTTC.

This clonotype was recorded many times. The chain links TRBV5-4 to TRBJ1-1, with TRBD1 matching 8 bases. The CDR3 runs to 13 residues. CDR1 and CDR2 from the germline V gene are SGHNT and YYREEE (reference sequence). V lost 3 bases, J lost 7 bases, and 5 bases stayed unmatched. The DNA for the CDR3 is TGTGCCAGCAGCTCAACGGACAGGGTTGAAGCTTTCTTT. It translates to CASSSTDRVEAFF.

The chain joins TRBV5-1 to TRBJ1-6; 7 positions agree with TRBD1. V gave up 0 bases and J gave up 10 bases; unmatched junction bases: 1. This CDR3 has 13 residues. In germline, CDR1 is SGHRS, CDR2 YFSETQ. CDR3 residues: CASSLGQGSPLHF. The CDR3 DNA follows: TGCGCCAGCAGCTTGGGACAGGGATCACCCCTCCACTTT.

Many counts were recorded for this clonotype. The V gene is TRBV27, the J gene TRBJ2-7, with 14 positions matching TRBD2. The junction had 3 bases not matched to a gene; V was cut back by 2 bases and J by 6 bases. The germline V gene encodes CDR1 MNHEY and CDR2 SMNVEV (reference sequence). The CDR3 consists of 15 residues. CDR3 sequence reads: CASSLNGLAGGEQYF. The CDR3 nucleotides read TGTGCCAGCAGTTTAAATGGACTAGCGGGGGGCGAGCAGTACTTC.

V usage is TRBV4-1 and J usage is TRBJ2-3; no firm D call. Looked up from germline, CDR1 is MGHRA and CDR2 is YSYEKL. Trimming removed 1 base at V and 6 bases at J, with 5 bases between. The CDR3 spans 12 residues. The CDR3 coding sequence is TGCGCCAGCAGCCAAGGCTGGGATACGCAGTATTTT. This sequence encodes CASSQGWDTQYF.

This clonotype was recorded once. This may arise from a read error, as a much more abundant clone is one base away. V gene TRBV6-2 or TRBV6-3 combines with J gene TRBJ1-5, with TRBD1 as a possible D gene (5 bases). The length of the CDR3 is 13 residues. Germline lookup yields CDR1 MNHEY and CDR2 SVGEGT. This chain's CDR3 is CASSYQGNQPQNF. DNA of the CDR3: TGTGCCAGCAGTTACCAGGGCAATCAGCCCCAGAATTTT.

This clonotype came up many times. The gene calls are TRBV6-4 and TRBJ1-1, with D unresolved. Germline V gives CDR1 MRHNA, CDR2 SNTAGT. CDR3 length: 13 amino acids. V lost 0 bases, J lost 3 bases, and 5 bases lay in between. The CDR3 sequence is CASSDSSHTEAFF. DNA for the CDR3: TGTGCCAGCAGTGACTCGAGCCACACTGAAGCTTTCTTT.

This clonotype was recorded at least ten times. This sequence joins TRBV2 and TRBJ2-7, with 9 positions matching TRBD2. Germline V gene sequence: CDR1 SNHLY, CDR2 FYNNEI. With 3 bases clipped from V and 4 bases from J, the junction kept 10 bases outside the gene matches. This CDR3 contains 16 residues. Here the CDR3 reads CASSDTLAGAWYEQYF. CDR3 DNA sequence: TGTGCCAGCAGTGACACCTTAGCGGGGGCTTGGTACGAGCAGTACTTC.

This clonotype appeared many times. The chain joins TRBV7-8 to TRBJ2-3; D possibly corresponds to TRBD1 (5 bases). The germline V gene encodes CDR1 SGHVS and CDR2 FQNEAQ. This CDR3 is built from 15 residues. Trimming cost V 8 bases and J 1 base, with 16 bases left between them. Here the CDR3 reads CASDSVRRRTDTQYF. CDR3 in DNA: TGTGCCAGCGACAGCGTCCGGAGACGCACAGATACGCAGTATTTT.

This clonotype appeared many times. The CDR3 DNA reads as TGTGCCAGCAGCTTAGGACACGCCTCCGAGCAGTACTTC. It codes for CASSLGHASEQYF. The chain carries TRBV7-9 and TRBJ2-7, with no clear D. The V end was cut by 1 base, the J end by 6 bases, with 10 bases between. The CDR3 extends over 13 amino acids. Germline CDR1 reads SEHNR; CDR2 reads FQNEAQ (reference sequence).

The sample holds a few counts of this clonotype. The genes are TRBV29-1 and TRBJ1-1; possibly TRBD1 for D (5 bases). Trimming took off 4 bases at V and 4 bases at J, with 13 bases between the two ends. There are 13 residues in the CDR3. The V gene's germline CDR1 is SQVTM and CDR2 ANQGSEA. CDR3 nucleotide sequence: TGCAGCGTTGCACAGGCGGTAGGCACTGAAGCTTTCTTT. This encodes CSVAQAVGTEAFF.

This clonotype was counted between two and nine times. The chain uses TRBV5-1 and TRBJ2-7; TRBD2 matches at 8 bases. The CDR3 consists of 16 residues. The germline V gene has CDR1 SGHRS and CDR2 YFSETQ. Germline trimming cut 4 bases from V and 3 bases from J; bases unmatched to any gene: 12. The CDR3 DNA reads as TGCGCCAGCAGCCGCGGGGGGAGCGGGGGCTTCTACGAGCAGTACTTC. Translating it yields CASSRGGSGGFYEQYF.

The chain carries TRBV6-1 and TRBJ1-5, with TRBD1 matching 8 bases. The CDR3 has 13 amino acids. V was pared by 8 bases and J by 5 bases, with 5 bases of the junction left unmatched. Germline V gene lookup returns CDR1 MNHNS and CDR2 SASEGT. Here the CDR3 reads CASLGQGDQPQHF. The CDR3 DNA reads TGTGCCAGCCTTGGACAGGGCGATCAGCCCCAGCATTTT.

This clonotype was picked up a small number of times. The rearrangement uses TRBV12-3 or TRBV12-4 and TRBJ2-5; 10 bases are a match to TRBD2. V was clipped by 6 bases and J by 5 bases; unmatched bases: 6. This CDR3 comprises 14 residues. The CDR3 loop is CASSLTSGDETQYF. The CDR3, as DNA: TGTGCCAGCAGCCTTACTAGCGGGGACGAGACCCAGTACTTC.